These 18 T cell receptor beta chains were all obtained from the same sample, sequenced in a study of CD8+CD57+ T cells in acquired aplastic anemia. Genomic DNA acted as the template from which TCR beta VDJ combination and CDR3 sequence profiling were carried out. TCRdb itself ran the reads through MiXCR, one entry per CDR3 protein. The sample comprises roughly 130,000 distinct CDR3 sequences, about 46% of which are singletons, and around 2.5% rests with the top ten. Source material: sorted CD4+, CD8+, or CD8+CD57+ T cells (not recorded which) from PBMCs. These receptors all stem from a human donor in good health, serving as a control.

The table lists this clonotype with many counts. J is TRBJ1-1 and V is TRBV20-1; no clear D gene. The length of the CDR3 is 13 residues. Trimming shortened V by 1 base and J by 2 bases, and 8 bases separated the two germline ends. Per germline, CDR1 DFQATT and CDR2 SNEGSKA (reference sequence). The CDR3 spells CSARVNRNTEAFF. CDR3 sequence (DNA): TGCAGTGCTAGAGTGAACCGTAACACTGAAGCTTTCTTT.

This clonotype was seen just once. The chain employs TRBV25-1 and TRBJ1-4; no clear D. In germline, CDR1 is MGHDK, CDR2 SYGVNS. Trimming cost V 6 bases and J 4 bases, with 18 bases left between them. There are 16 residues in the CDR3. The CDR3 sequence: CASSSPESRINEKLFF. The CDR3 nucleotides read TGTGCCAGCAGCTCCCCCGAATCTCGGATTAATGAAAAACTGTTTTTT.

This clonotype was recorded at least ten times. The gene calls are TRBV7-9 and TRBJ2-1; 8 bases align to TRBD2. The CDR3 consists of 16 residues. Germline-derived CDR1 and CDR2 are SEHNR and FQNEAQ (reference sequence). V shed 4 bases, J shed 6 bases, and the junction held 11 bases outside the gene matches. The CDR3: CASSSSRAGGRNEQFF. The CDR3 DNA reads TGTGCCAGCAGCTCCTCCCGGGCGGGGGGCCGCAATGAGCAGTTCTTC.

This clonotype was counted at least ten times. V usage is TRBV20-1 and J usage is TRBJ2-5; TRBD2 agrees at 8 bases. With 4 bases clipped from V and 3 bases from J, the junction kept 1 base outside the gene matches. The CDR3 covers 12 residues. Germline CDR1 reads DFQATT; CDR2 reads SNEGSKA (reference sequence). This CDR3 is CSATRGEETQYF. In DNA form, the CDR3 reads TGCAGTGCTACGCGGGGGGAAGAGACCCAGTACTTC.

The rearrangement links TRBV20-1 to TRBJ2-7, with D hard to call. V lost 7 bases and J lost 5, with 6 bases in between. Germline-derived CDR1 and CDR2 are DFQATT and SNEGSKA (reference sequence). There are 9 residues in the CDR3. The CDR3 loop is CSERDEQYF. In DNA form, the CDR3 reads TGCAGTGAACGGGACGAGCAGTACTTC.

The chain combines TRBV11-2 with TRBJ2-1, with TRBD2 matching over 14 bases. Trimming took 5 bases from V and 4 from J; bases not matched to a gene: 10. The CDR3 spans 18 residues. The V gene's germline CDR1 is SGHAT and CDR2 FQNNGV. This chain's CDR3 is CASSLPSGTSGGYNEQFF. The CDR3 DNA reads TGTGCCAGCAGCCTCCCATCCGGGACTAGCGGGGGTTACAATGAGCAGTTCTTC.

The rearrangement links TRBV10-1 to TRBJ2-7, with D hard to call. The CDR3 consists of 13 residues. V was trimmed by 3 bases and J by 0 bases, leaving 6 bases between them. CDR1 and CDR2 (germline): WNHNN, SYGVQD (reference sequence). CDR3 loop: CASSDGRSYEQYF. The CDR3 nucleotides are TGCGCCAGCAGTGACGGGCGCTCCTACGAGCAGTACTTC.

This clonotype was detected many times. The chain carries TRBV18 and TRBJ2-7; D unclear. CDR1 KGHSH and CDR2 LQKENI come from the germline V gene. V shed 2 bases and J shed 3 bases, with 11 bases lying between them. The CDR3 is 14 residues long. CDR3 DNA: TGTGCCAGCTCACCAAGTGCCGGTAGCTACGAGCAGTACTTC. Translation gives CASSPSAGSYEQYF.

CDR3 in amino acids: CASRGDRYSSGYTF. CDR3 bases: TGTGCCAGCAGGGGGGACAGGTATAGCAGTGGCTACACCTTC. The rearrangement joins TRBV6-4 to TRBJ1-2; 8 bases are a match to TRBD1. The V gene's germline CDR1 is MRHNA and CDR2 SNTAGT. The junction had 10 bases not matched to a gene; V was cut back by 6 bases and J by 7 bases. This CDR3 has 14 amino acids.

CDR3 in amino acids: CASSYEGSYEQYF. The CDR3 DNA is TGTGCCAGCAGTTACGAGGGCTCCTACGAGCAGTACTTC. This chain uses TRBV6-5 with TRBJ2-7, with D maybe TRBD2 (5 bases). Trimming left V 2 bases short and J 0 bases short, with 5 bases between. The CDR3 contains 13 residues. Germline V lookup: CDR1 MNHEY, CDR2 SVGAGI.

In the case of this clonotype: A read error may explain this, as a much larger clone is one base away. The chain couples TRBV6-5 to TRBJ2-7; D unclear. Looked up from germline, CDR1 is MNHEY and CDR2 is SVGAGI. This CDR3 comprises 14 residues. The CDR3 loop is CTSSSHTIPYEQYF. The DNA for the CDR3 is TGTACCAGCAGTTCTCACACAATCCCCTACGAGCAGTACTTC.

Note on this clonotype: Possible read error: a much larger clone is one base away. The V call is TRBV25-1, the J call TRBJ1-4; maybe TRBD1 (6 bases). Deletions cut 6 bases from V and 12 bases from J, with 20 bases between. Germline CDR1 reads MGHDK; CDR2 reads SYGVNS. CDR3 length equals 14 residues. CDR3 in amino acids: CASSFDRFGEELFF. The CDR3 region has the DNA TGTGCCAGCAGCTTCGACAGGTTCGGAGAAGAACTGTTTTTT.

V and J are TRBV6-2 or TRBV6-3 and TRBJ2-5; 7 bases map to TRBD1. Looked up from germline, CDR1 is MNHEY and CDR2 is SVGEGT. Losses at the gene ends were 11 bases for V and 1 base for J; bases not matched to a gene: 7. CDR3 size: 13 residues. The CDR3 DNA follows: TGTGCCGGCGCCCGGACAGGCCAAGAGACCCAGTACTTC. This gives the protein CAGARTGQETQYF.

The genes are TRBV19 and TRBJ2-1; 8 nucleotides agree with TRBD2. This CDR3 region has 15 residues. The germline CDR1 and CDR2 sequences are LNHDA and SQIVND (reference sequence). Losses at the gene ends were 1 base for V and 8 bases for J; bases not matched to a gene: 7. CDR3 sequence reads: CASSIVKGLEYEQFF. In DNA, the CDR3 is TGTGCCAGTAGTATAGTAAAGGGACTAGAGTATGAGCAGTTCTTC.

The rearrangement links TRBV20-1 to TRBJ2-7; no firm D call. Germline loops: CDR1 DFQATT, CDR2 SNEGSKA (reference sequence). V was pared by 2 bases and J by 7 bases, with 12 bases between. This CDR3 is built from 12 residues. The CDR3 region has the DNA TGCAGTGCTAGACTGGGCGCTTGGGAGCAGTACTTC. This translates into CSARLGAWEQYF.

This clonotype was seen repeatedly, ten times or more. The J gene is TRBJ1-5, the V gene TRBV12-3 or TRBV12-4; D may be TRBD1 (6 bases). The CDR3 length is 11 residues. V lost 1 base to trimming and J lost 11 bases, with 6 bases between them. The CDR3 region has the DNA TGTGCCAGCAGTTTAGGACAGGCCCAGCATTTT. Amino acids: CASSLGQAQHF.

This clonotype has a count of ten or more. The V gene is TRBV6-5, the J gene TRBJ2-1; D call uncertain. Germline values: CDR1 MNHEY, CDR2 SVGAGI. Trimming pared 5 bases from V and 2 bases from J, leaving 10 bases between. The CDR3 contains 14 residues. Here the CDR3 DNA reads TGTGCCAGCAGTGGCTCGATAGCCTACAATGAGCAGTTCTTC. Protein product: CASSGSIAYNEQFF.

CDR3 protein: CAIGEETQYF. The CDR3 DNA sequence: TGTGCCATCGGCGAGGAGACCCAGTACTTC. This rearrangement joins TRBV10-3 to TRBJ2-5; D is unresolved. Trimming shortened V by 8 bases and J by 5 bases, and 6 bases separated the two germline ends. The germline V gene encodes CDR1 ENHRY and CDR2 SYGVKD. The CDR3 has 10 residues.